The 8 T cell receptor beta chains listed next were all sequenced from one sample in a study of cytomegalovirus exposure and HLA in healthy donors. PCR involved 60 Vbeta and 13 Jbeta primers. Sequencing used immunoSEQ multiplex PCR; TCRdb keeps in-frame clones, though not all of them. The data contain some 190,000 clones, roughly 80% of them singletons. The source material was PBMCs. These TCRs come from a male donor in good health and CMV-seronegative.

The chain joins TRBV19 to TRBJ1-3; 10 bases are shared with TRBD1. Looked up from germline, CDR1 is LNHDA and CDR2 is SQIVND (reference sequence). V was clipped by 6 bases and J by 4 bases; unmatched bases: 3. The CDR3 is made up of 14 amino acids. The CDR3 DNA is TGTGCCAGTAGGGGACAGGGGACAGGAAACACCATATATTTT. Translation: CASRGQGTGNTIYF.

The chain has TRBV30 and TRBJ2-3, with D perhaps TRBD2 (7 bases). Trimming took 4 bases from V and 4 from J, leaving 15 bases between them. This CDR3 spans 14 amino acids. The germline CDR1 and CDR2 sequences are GTSNPN and SVGIG (reference sequence). The CDR3 DNA follows: TGTGCCTGGATCCCAAGGGGGGGAGCAGATACGCAGTATTTT. It encodes CAWIPRGGADTQYF.

The chain has TRBV2 and TRBJ2-3, with 11 nucleotides matching TRBD1. The ends lost 5 bases at V and 14 bases at J; junction bases unmatched: 24. The CDR3 extends over 18 amino acids. Germline CDR1 is SNHLY and CDR2 is FYNNEI. CDR3 loop: CASSTNPRTGGSPGYGYF. The CDR3 DNA reads TGTGCCAGCAGTACCAACCCTAGGACAGGGGGCAGTCCGGGGTACGGGTATTTT.

The chain has TRBV28 and TRBJ1-1, with a weak D call TRBD1 (5 bases). Trimming stripped 7 bases from V and 2 bases from J, with 8 bases between. CDR1 is MDHEN and CDR2 is SYDVKM in the germline V gene. This CDR3 has 12 residues. DNA for the CDR3: TGTGCCAGCAAGGACAAAAACACTGAAGCTTTCTTT. This translates into CASKDKNTEAFF.

The chain links TRBV5-4 to TRBJ1-1; no definite D call. Germline V gene lookup returns CDR1 SGHNT and CDR2 YYREEE (reference sequence). V dropped 1 base and J dropped 3 bases, with 10 bases sitting between them. The CDR3 contains 14 residues. CDR3 bases: TGTGCCAGCAGCTTGCGGGGATTGGACACTGAAGCTTTCTTT. The encoded protein is CASSLRGLDTEAFF.

This chain uses TRBV27 with TRBJ2-1; 15 positions match TRBD2. The length of the CDR3 is 16 residues. V gave up 4 bases and J gave up 7 bases; unmatched junction bases: 5. The germline V gene has CDR1 MNHEY and CDR2 SMNVEV (reference sequence). The CDR3 DNA is TGTGCCAGCAGTTCAACGGGACTAGCGGGAGGTAATGAGCAGTTCTTC. Translated, it gives CASSSTGLAGGNEQFF.

This clone was counted only a few times. CDR3 protein: CASSYRQDNTEAFF. DNA of the CDR3: TGCGCCAGCAGCTACCGACAGGACAACACTGAAGCTTTCTTT. The V call is TRBV5-1, the J call TRBJ1-1; D is perhaps TRBD1 (6 bases). Germline-derived CDR1 and CDR2 are SGHRS and YFSETQ. The V end was cut by 3 bases, the J end by 2 bases, with 11 bases between. CDR3 length equals 14 residues. Full variable domain (remainder filled in from reference TRBV5-1 and TRBJ1-1): KAGVTQTPRYLIKTRGQQVTLSCSPISGHRSVSWYQQTPGQGLQFLFEYFSETQRNKGNFPGRFSGRQFSNSRSEMNVSTLELGDSALYLCASSYRQDNTEAFFGQGTRLTVV.

The chain carries TRBV7-9 and TRBJ2-1, with 11 nucleotides matching TRBD1. Per germline, CDR1 SEHNR and CDR2 FQNEAQ (reference sequence). The ends lost 2 bases at V and 6 bases at J; junction bases unmatched: 6. The length of the CDR3 is 16 residues. CDR3 sequence: CASSLREGTGGNEQFF. CDR3 nucleotide sequence: TGTGCCAGCAGCTTAAGAGAGGGGACAGGGGGCAATGAGCAGTTCTTC.